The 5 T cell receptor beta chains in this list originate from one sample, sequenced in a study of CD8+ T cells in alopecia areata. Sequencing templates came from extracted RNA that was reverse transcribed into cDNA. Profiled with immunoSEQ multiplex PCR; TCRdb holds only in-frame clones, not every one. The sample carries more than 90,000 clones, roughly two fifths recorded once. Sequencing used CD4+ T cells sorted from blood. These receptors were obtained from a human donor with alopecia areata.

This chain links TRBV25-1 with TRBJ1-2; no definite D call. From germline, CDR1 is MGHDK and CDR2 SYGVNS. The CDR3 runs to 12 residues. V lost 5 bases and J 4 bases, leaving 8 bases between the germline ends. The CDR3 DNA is TGTGCCAGCAGTACAGCGCTCTATGGCTACACCTTC. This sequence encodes CASSTALYGYTF.

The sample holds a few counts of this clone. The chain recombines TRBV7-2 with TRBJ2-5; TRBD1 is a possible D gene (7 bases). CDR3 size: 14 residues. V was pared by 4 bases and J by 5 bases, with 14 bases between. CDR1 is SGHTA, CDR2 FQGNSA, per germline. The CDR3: CASSSSGGHETQYF. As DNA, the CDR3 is TGTGCCAGCAGCTCGTCAGGGGGGCACGAGACCCAGTACTTC.

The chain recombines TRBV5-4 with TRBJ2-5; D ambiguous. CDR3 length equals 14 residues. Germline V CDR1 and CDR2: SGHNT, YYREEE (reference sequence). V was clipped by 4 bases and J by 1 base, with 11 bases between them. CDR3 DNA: TGTGCCAGCAGCCCTCCGGAGTCCCAAGAGACCCAGTACTTC. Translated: CASSPPESQETQYF.

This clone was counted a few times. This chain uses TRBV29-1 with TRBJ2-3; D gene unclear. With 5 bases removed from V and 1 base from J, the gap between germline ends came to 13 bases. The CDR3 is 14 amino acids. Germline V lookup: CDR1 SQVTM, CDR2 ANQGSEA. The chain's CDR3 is CSVSAPIRTDTQYF. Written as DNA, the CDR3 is TGCAGCGTTTCAGCTCCGATCCGCACAGATACGCAGTATTTT.

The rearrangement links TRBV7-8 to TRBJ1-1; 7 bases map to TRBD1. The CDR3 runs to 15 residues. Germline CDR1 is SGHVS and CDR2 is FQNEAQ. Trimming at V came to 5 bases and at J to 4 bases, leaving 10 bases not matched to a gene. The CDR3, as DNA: TGTGCCAGCAGCCAAGAGACAGGGTTGAGCACTGAAGCTTTCTTT. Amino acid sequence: CASSQETGLSTEAFF.